This entry is about one T cell receptor (beta chain). Its antigen is unidentified. This sample was included in a study of vaccination and CD4 T cells after COVID-19. This sample's treatment: approximately nine-day PBMC culture with coronavirus spike peptide pools or control peptides (ViraFEST assay). Harvesting of the unexposed donor's CD4+ T cells predated the COVID-19 pandemic (2011-2018). Broader study findings: Relatively small numbers of convalescent patients were studied, with no early post-infection timepoints included.

With the Oncomine TCR Beta short-read assay, DNA from cultured CD4+ T cells was sequenced. MiXCR, applied by TCRdb to the PCR reads, yields one record per CDR3 protein. The top ten clones hold roughly 18% of a sample with about 7,400 distinct CDR3 sequences, roughly 50% of them seen once. CDR3 length: 16 amino acids. CDR1 and CDR2 from the germline V gene are SGHTA and FQGNSA. Unmatched junction bases numbered 9, after V lost 5 bases and J lost 6 bases. The sequenced sample was CD4+ T cells from blood, cultured in vitro. V usage is TRBV7-2 and J usage is TRBJ2-2, with 10 bases identical to TRBD2. The clonotype comes from a human donor in good health. The DNA for the CDR3 is TGTGCCAGCAGCGCAGCGGGGGGGACTACCGCCGGGGAGCTGTTTTTT. It translates to CASSAAGGTTAGELFF.